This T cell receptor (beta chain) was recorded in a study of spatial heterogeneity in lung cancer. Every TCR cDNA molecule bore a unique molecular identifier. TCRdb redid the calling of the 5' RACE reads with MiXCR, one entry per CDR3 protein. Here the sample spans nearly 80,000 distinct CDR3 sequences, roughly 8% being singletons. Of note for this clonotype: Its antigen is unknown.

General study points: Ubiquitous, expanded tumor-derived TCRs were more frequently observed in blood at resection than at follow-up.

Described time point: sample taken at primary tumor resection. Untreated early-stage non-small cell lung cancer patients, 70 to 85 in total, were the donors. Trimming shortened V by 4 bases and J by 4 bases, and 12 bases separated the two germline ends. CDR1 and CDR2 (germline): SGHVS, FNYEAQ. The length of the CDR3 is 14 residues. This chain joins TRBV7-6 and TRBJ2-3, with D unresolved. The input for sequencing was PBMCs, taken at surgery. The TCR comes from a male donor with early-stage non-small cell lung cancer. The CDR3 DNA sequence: TGTGCCAGCAGCTCCTCGATCGGCGCAGATACGCAGTATTTT. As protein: CASSSSIGADTQYF.